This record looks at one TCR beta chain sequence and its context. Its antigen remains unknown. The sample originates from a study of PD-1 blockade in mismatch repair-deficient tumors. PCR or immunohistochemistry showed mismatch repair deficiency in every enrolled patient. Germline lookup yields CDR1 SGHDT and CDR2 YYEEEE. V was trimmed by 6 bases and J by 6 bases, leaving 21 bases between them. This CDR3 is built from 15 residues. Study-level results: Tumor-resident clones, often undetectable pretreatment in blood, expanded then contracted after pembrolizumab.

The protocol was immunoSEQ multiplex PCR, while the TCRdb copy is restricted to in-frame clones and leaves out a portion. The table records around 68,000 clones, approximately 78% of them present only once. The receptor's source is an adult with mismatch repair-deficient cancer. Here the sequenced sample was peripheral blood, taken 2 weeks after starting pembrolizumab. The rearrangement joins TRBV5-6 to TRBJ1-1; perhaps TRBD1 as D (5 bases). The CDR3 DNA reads TGTGCCAGCATCCCATCGGGGGGGGGTCTTTCTGAAGCTTTCTTT. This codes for CASIPSGGGLSEAFF.